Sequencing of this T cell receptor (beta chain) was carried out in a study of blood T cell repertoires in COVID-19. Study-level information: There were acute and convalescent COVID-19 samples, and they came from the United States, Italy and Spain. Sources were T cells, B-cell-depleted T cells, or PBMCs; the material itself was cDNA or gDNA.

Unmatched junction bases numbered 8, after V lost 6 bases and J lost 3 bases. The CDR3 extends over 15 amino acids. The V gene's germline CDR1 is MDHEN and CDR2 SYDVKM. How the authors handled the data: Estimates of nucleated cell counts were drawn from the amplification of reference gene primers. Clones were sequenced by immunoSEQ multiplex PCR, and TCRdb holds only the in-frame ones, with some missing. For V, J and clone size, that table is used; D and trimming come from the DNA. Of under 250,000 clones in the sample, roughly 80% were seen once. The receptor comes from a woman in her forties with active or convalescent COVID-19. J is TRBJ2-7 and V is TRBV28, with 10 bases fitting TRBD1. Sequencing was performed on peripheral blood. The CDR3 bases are TGTGCCAGCAGAAATGGAGGGACAGGGGTCTACGAGCAGTACTTC. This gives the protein CASRNGGTGVYEQYF.